This is a list of T cell receptor beta chains from one sample in a study of T cells after yellow fever vaccination. TCRdb called the 5' RACE reads again in MiXCR, with one record for every CDR3 protein. The sample shows about 300,000 distinct CDR3 sequences, 6.8% of them seen only once. Sequenced material: PBMCs, taken more than 40 days after the first yellow fever vaccination. These receptor sequences come from a man in his late teens or twenties who received the YFV17D yellow fever vaccine. Both conserved end residues are part of each CDR3. A D gene is named only where the DNA matches it firmly. Clone size is shown for a subset of rows, as once, few, many or a class of expanded clone.

TGTGCCAGTAGTATAAACCCTCATAGCAATCAGCCCCAGCATTTT	CASSINPHSNQPQHF	TRBJ1-5	-	few	TRBV19
TGTGCCAGCAGATACCTGGTGGAAAATGAGCAGTTCTTC	CASRYLVENEQFF	TRBJ2-1	-	few	TRBV6-5
TGTGCCAGCAGCTTAGGGACGGTCGTCCACTATGGCTACACCTTC	CASSLGTVVHYGYTF	TRBJ1-2	-	-	TRBV7-9
TGTGCCAGCAGCGATCGAGGGGGCCAGCCCCAGCATTTT	CASSDRGGQPQHF	TRBJ1-5	TRBD1	few	TRBV2
TGTGCCAGCAGCTTAGCGGACAACGAGCAGTACTTC	CASSLADNEQYF	TRBJ2-7	-	many	TRBV11-2
TGTGCCAGCAGCCCTCGAGGACCTTTTAATTCACCCCTCCACTTT	CASSPRGPFNSPLHF	TRBJ1-6	-	-	TRBV21-1
TGTGCCAGCAGCCAAGATTTCGCCTCGCCCTACAATGAGCAGTTCTTC	CASSQDFASPYNEQFF	TRBJ2-1	-	-	TRBV14
TGCAGCGTTGCAGGGGTAAACGAGCAGTACTTC	CSVAGVNEQYF	TRBJ2-7	-	many	TRBV29-1
TGTGCCAGCAGCTTGATCGGGGGCGGAATCGACGAGCAGTACTTC	CASSLIGGGIDEQYF	TRBJ2-7	-	few	TRBV7-3
TGCAGCGTTGCCAGGGAGAGCAGCTATTCAGATACGCAGTATTTT	CSVARESSYSDTQYF	TRBJ2-3	-	few	TRBV29-1
TGTGCCAGCAGCAGATCGGGACTAGCGGGGGACCATACGCAGTATTTT	CASSRSGLAGDHTQYF	TRBJ2-3	TRBD2	few	TRBV7-9
TGCGCCAGCAGCCAACCTAGAAACTCCTACGAGCAGTACTTC	CASSQPRNSYEQYF	TRBJ2-7	-	few	TRBV4-1
TGTGCCAGCAGCCGAAGATTCACCGGCGGTCGGACTGAAGCTTTCTTT	CASSRRFTGGRTEAFF	TRBJ1-1	-	-	TRBV13
TGTGCCAGCAGTTACGGGGCACGGGGCTATGGCTACACCTTC	CASSYGARGYGYTF	TRBJ1-2	-	-	TRBV6-5
TGTGCCAGTAGCCATGGACAGGGGGCGATGGCTTTCTTT	CASSHGQGAMAFF	TRBJ1-1	TRBD1	many	TRBV19
TGCGCCAGCAGCCAAGTGGGGTCCTACAATGAGCAGTTCTTC	CASSQVGSYNEQFF	TRBJ2-1	-	-	TRBV4-3
TGTGCCAGCGGCCAAACAGGGGGCTCATCGGCTGAGCAGTTCTTC	CASGQTGGSSAEQFF	TRBJ2-1	TRBD1	-	TRBV11-3
TGCGCCAGCACACAGGGGGACTCCTACGAGCAGTACTTC	CASTQGDSYEQYF	TRBJ2-7	TRBD1	few	TRBV5-1
TGCAGCGTAGGCTTGGTGGGAGGCCAAGAGACCCAGTACTTC	CSVGLVGGQETQYF	TRBJ2-5	-	few	TRBV29-1
TGTGCCAGCAGTTACGGACTAGCGAGGGCCACAGATACGCAGTATTTT	CASSYGLARATDTQYF	TRBJ2-3	TRBD2	few	TRBV6-2/TRBV6-3
TGCAGTGCTAGAAGACCCAAGGGACTAGCGGGGGGCCTCCACTCCGAGCAGTACTTC	CSARRPKGLAGGLHSEQYF	TRBJ2-7	TRBD2	few	TRBV20-1
TGCAGCGTTGATATTCCGGGCAGGGGGCTTAGGCCCTACGAGCAGTACTTC	CSVDIPGRGLRPYEQYF	TRBJ2-7	TRBD1	few	TRBV29-1
TGCGCCAGCAGCCAAGTAGCGGGGGTGAATACGCAGTATTTT	CASSQVAGVNTQYF	TRBJ2-3	TRBD2	-	TRBV4-3
TGTGCCAGCAGTGGCCCCCGGGACGTGGCCTACAATGAGCAGTTCTTC	CASSGPRDVAYNEQFF	TRBJ2-1	-	-	TRBV6-1
TGTGCCAGCAGCTCCAAGGTGGGGGGAGGCACTGAAGCTTTCTTT	CASSSKVGGGTEAFF	TRBJ1-1	-	few	TRBV7-3
TGTGCCAGCAGCCCCGCGCGGGGGAGCTCCTACGAGCAGTACTTC	CASSPARGSSYEQYF	TRBJ2-7	TRBD2	-	TRBV6-1
TGTGCCAGCAGTTACGGGGTGCGGTCCAGCTATGGCTACACCTTC	CASSYGVRSSYGYTF	TRBJ1-2	-	many	TRBV6-5
TGTGCCAGCAGCTATAGCGGGGCCCAAGAGACCCAGTACTTC	CASSYSGAQETQYF	TRBJ2-5	TRBD2	many	TRBV7-2
TGTGCCAGCTCCGTAATCCAGGCTAATGAAAAACTGTTTTTT	CASSVIQANEKLFF	TRBJ1-4	-	few	TRBV2
TGCAGTGCCCCGGTCCCTGAAGCTTTCTTT	CSAPVPEAFF	TRBJ1-1	-	-	TRBV20-1
TGCAGCGTCGTCCCTGGGCGCGGGGGCTCTTACAATGAGCAGTTCTTC	CSVVPGRGGSYNEQFF	TRBJ2-1	-	few	TRBV29-1
TGCGCCAGCAGACTGGGCATGACGGATGGAGCTTTCTTT	CASRLGMTDGAFF	TRBJ1-1	-	many	TRBV5-1
TGTGCCAGCAGAGGGGTAGCAGCCGGGGAGCTGTTTTTT	CASRGVAAGELFF	TRBJ2-2	-	-	TRBV2
TGTGCCAGCAGCCGAAGAGATCGGGACAGTGATTCACCCCTCCACTTT	CASSRRDRDSDSPLHF	TRBJ1-6	TRBD1	-	TRBV7-3
TGCAGTGCTAAACGAACAGGGGGCGGGCTCACAGATACGCAGTATTTT	CSAKRTGGGLTDTQYF	TRBJ2-3	TRBD1	few	TRBV20-1
TGTGCCAGCAGTCGAGCAGGACTCAACACCGGGGAGCTGTTTTTT	CASSRAGLNTGELFF	TRBJ2-2	-	-	TRBV11-2
TGCGCCAGCAGCCTCACCCCCCAAGAGACCCAGTACTTC	CASSLTPQETQYF	TRBJ2-5	-	many	TRBV5-1
TGCAGTGCAATACAGGGTCGGGAGCAGTACTTC	CSAIQGREQYF	TRBJ2-7	-	-	TRBV20-1
TGTGCCAGCAGCCAAGATACGGGGGGCCGAACCGGGGAGCTGTTTTTT	CASSQDTGGRTGELFF	TRBJ2-2	-	many	TRBV3-1
TGTGCCAGCCGAGGACTCTGGGCGAACACTGAAGCTTTCTTT	CASRGLWANTEAFF	TRBJ1-1	-	-	TRBV6-1
TGTGCCACCAGCAGGGTCCAACAGGGGGCGGGAGAGACCCAGTACTTC	CATSRVQQGAGETQYF	TRBJ2-5	TRBD1	few	TRBV15
TGCAGTGCCCAAGGGCGGGGGGTAGGGACCGGGGAGCTGTTTTTT	CSAQGRGVGTGELFF	TRBJ2-2	TRBD2	-	TRBV20-1